This T cell receptor beta chain was captured in a study of T cell responses to AZD1222 COVID-19 vaccine. Overall study results and limits: The breadth and depth of Spike-specific TCRs increased once two AZD1222 doses had been given. Donor demographics were predominantly white British with a female majority; clonal diversity may be underestimated. There were repertoire samples only from the period after the peak T cell response. Baseline testing showed seropositivity in only a handful of AZD1222 recipients.

The length of the CDR3 is 14 residues. Trimming shortened V by 0 bases and J by 1 base, and 6 bases separated the two germline ends. Germline V gives CDR1 KGHSH, CDR2 LQKENI. Sequencing used immunoSEQ multiplex PCR; TCRdb keeps in-frame clones, though not all of them. The table shows about 160,000 clones, with around 87% occurring only once. Points on this clone: What it binds is unknown.

The TCR originated in an adult who received the AZD1222 COVID-19 vaccine. The sequencing here drew on peripheral blood, taken 28 days after the second AZD1222 dose. This chain uses TRBV18 with TRBJ2-5; D unclear. The CDR3 loop reads CASSPPEGQETQYF. The CDR3, as DNA: TGTGCCAGCTCACCACCAGAAGGCCAAGAGACCCAGTACTTC. Using reference TRBV18 and TRBJ2-5 for the parts outside the CDR3, the full variable domain is NAGVMQNPRHLVRRRGQEARLRCSPMKGHSHVYWYRQLPEEGLKFMVYLQKENIIDESGMPKERFSAEFPKEGPSILRIQQVVRGDSAAYFCASSPPEGQETQYFGPGTRLLVL.